The 27 T cell receptor beta chains below were found in one sample sequenced in a study of patients and donors after allogeneic stem cell transplantation. MiXCR, run by TCRdb on the RT-PCR reads, gives a single entry per CDR3 protein. The table records roughly 250,000 distinct CDR3 sequences, about 14% of them present only once. The material sequenced was blood, either unsorted or a sorted T cell fraction (not recorded which). The receptors derive from a human donor who was either an allogeneic HSCT recipient or a stem cell or donor lymphocyte infusion donor (not recorded which). It is not recorded whose cells these are; they may come from a transplant donor.

Ten or more counts support this clonotype. The V gene is TRBV12-3 or TRBV12-4, the J gene TRBJ1-1; D gene unclear. V was pared by 3 bases and J by 0 bases, with 5 bases between. This CDR3 is 13 amino acids long. The CDR3 sequence: CASSFEVNTEAFF. The CDR3 DNA follows: TGTGCCAGCAGTTTCGAGGTGAACACTGAAGCTTTCTTT.

This clonotype was picked up many times. This chain joins TRBV7-3 and TRBJ1-1; no definite D call. V was cut by 1 base and J by 0 bases, with 6 bases left in between. The CDR3 is made up of 14 amino acids. Germline CDR1 SGHTA, CDR2 FQGTGA. CDR3 amino acids: CASSLSQLNTEAFF. The CDR3 coding sequence is TGTGCCAGCAGCTTAAGTCAGTTGAACACTGAAGCTTTCTTT.

The genes are TRBV20-1 and TRBJ2-1; 14 nucleotides agree with TRBD2. J was trimmed by 4 bases and V by 6 bases; bases with no gene match: 8. Per the germline V gene, CDR1 is DFQATT and CDR2 is SNEGSKA (reference sequence). The CDR3 spans 16 residues. The CDR3 DNA sequence: TGCAGTGCCGCTCGACTAGCGGGAGGGGTGTACAATGAGCAGTTCTTC. Its translation is CSAARLAGGVYNEQFF.

J is TRBJ1-1 and V is TRBV28; 8 bases are a match to TRBD1. This CDR3 contains 15 residues. V shed 6 bases, J shed 1 base, and the junction held 7 bases outside the gene matches. CDR1 and CDR2 (germline): MDHEN, SYDVKM. The CDR3 loop reads CASRSPGTGNTEAFF. Here the CDR3 DNA reads TGTGCCAGCAGATCCCCCGGGACAGGGAACACTGAAGCTTTCTTT.

This clonotype has more than one count but fewer than ten. This chain uses TRBV6-2 or TRBV6-3 with TRBJ2-7, with 7 bases that match TRBD1. The germline gives CDR1 MNHEY, CDR2 SVGEGT. J lost 6 bases, V lost 5 bases, and 4 bases had no gene match. The CDR3 is 12 amino acids. Here the CDR3 reads CASSQQGIEQYF. In DNA, the CDR3 is TGTGCCAGCAGTCAACAGGGGATCGAGCAGTACTTC.

The chain uses TRBV2 and TRBJ2-7; the match to TRBD2 covers 12 bases. CDR1 SNHLY and CDR2 FYNNEI come from the germline V gene. The V gene end was trimmed by 4 bases and the J gene end by 3 bases; junction bases not matched to a gene: 4. The CDR3 spans 15 residues. In DNA, the CDR3 is TGTGCCAGCAGTGGGGGGACTAGCGGGTACTACGAGCAGTACTTC. Translation gives CASSGGTSGYYEQYF.

This clonotype has only a few counts. The chain links TRBV6-1 to TRBJ1-1; no firm D call. The V end lost 6 bases, the J end lost 3 bases, and 14 bases lay between the germline ends. The CDR3 extends over 14 amino acids. In germline, CDR1 is MNHNS, CDR2 SASEGT. CDR3 sequence (DNA): TGTGCCAGCAGCCTGACCCCGTCGGACACTGAAGCTTTCTTT. Translating gives CASSLTPSDTEAFF.

Only a few counts were recorded for this clonotype. The chain employs TRBV14 and TRBJ2-2; 8 bases line up with TRBD2. V trimming: 3 bases; J trimming: 13 bases; junction bases outside the gene matches: 4. The germline gives CDR1 SGHDN, CDR2 FVKESK. CDR3 length equals 12 residues. As DNA, the CDR3 is TGTGCCAGCAGCCACAGCGGGAGTGTGCTGTTTTTT. Translating it yields CASSHSGSVLFF.

The chain joins TRBV20-1 to TRBJ1-5, with 7 nucleotides matching TRBD1. CDR3 length: 13 residues. The germline V gene encodes CDR1 DFQATT and CDR2 SNEGSKA (reference sequence). Trimming cost V 6 bases and J 2 bases; bases outside gene matches: 4. CDR3 in DNA: TGCAGTGCCGAGACAGGGCGCAATCAGCCCCAGCATTTT. Translating it yields CSAETGRNQPQHF.

V and J are TRBV7-9 and TRBJ1-2, with TRBD1 identical over 8 bases. The CDR3 sequence is 15 residues long. Germline V gives CDR1 SEHNR, CDR2 FQNEAQ (reference sequence). V trimming: 5 bases; J trimming: 8 bases; junction bases outside the gene matches: 13. CDR3 sequence (DNA): TGTGCCAGCAGCACCGGACAGGGCCTGACCGGGGGCTACACCTTC. The encoded protein is CASSTGQGLTGGYTF. Full variable domain (missing parts from reference TRBV7-9 and TRBJ1-2): DTGVSQNPRHKITKRGQNVTFRCDPISEHNRLYWYRQTLGQGPEFLTYFQNEAQLEKSRLLSDRFSAERPKGSFSTLEIQRTEQGDSAMYLCASSTGQGLTGGYTFGSGTRLTVV.

This clonotype was seen repeatedly, ten times or more. The chain carries TRBV5-5 and TRBJ1-5; 7 nucleotides agree with TRBD1. The CDR3 totals 15 residues. J was trimmed by 7 bases and V by 2 bases; bases with no gene match: 9. Looked up from germline, CDR1 is SGHKS and CDR2 is YYEKEE (reference sequence). CDR3 sequence: CASSFGETGIQPQHF. The DNA of the CDR3 is TGTGCCAGCAGCTTCGGCGAGACAGGGATCCAGCCCCAGCATTTT.

This clonotype was seen more than once but under ten times. The rearrangement joins TRBV20-1 to TRBJ2-3; tentatively, D is TRBD2 (6 bases). The CDR3 totals 15 residues. V was trimmed by 3 bases and J by 5 bases, leaving 18 bases between them. CDR1 and CDR2 (germline): DFQATT, SNEGSKA (reference sequence). The CDR3 loop is CSARGRGSLGDTQYF. CDR3 sequence (DNA): TGCAGTGCTAGGGGGCGGGGTAGCCTGGGAGATACGCAGTATTTT.

The chain carries TRBV12-5 and TRBJ2-3; 10 bases agree with TRBD1. This CDR3 is built from 15 residues. The V gene's germline CDR1 is LGHNT and CDR2 FRNRAP. Germline trimming cut 6 bases from V and 4 bases from J; bases unmatched to any gene: 7. CDR3 in DNA: TGTGCTAGTGGAGCGACAGGGGGCTACGCAGATACGCAGTATTTT. Translated, it gives CASGATGGYADTQYF.

This clonotype was seen only a few times. The V call is TRBV6-1, the J call TRBJ1-2, with 8 bases lining up with TRBD1. Germline-derived CDR1 and CDR2 are MNHNS and SASEGT. The CDR3 is made up of 14 amino acids. Trimming at V came to 5 bases and at J to 8 bases, leaving 10 bases not matched to a gene. CDR3 bases: TGTGCCAGCAGTACCTCGGGACAGGTCAAGGGCTACACCTTC. This translates into CASSTSGQVKGYTF.

A few counts support this clonotype. The gene calls are TRBV6-1 and TRBJ1-2; D possibly corresponds to TRBD1 (5 bases). V was cut by 8 bases and J by 2 bases, with 6 bases left in between. In germline, CDR1 is MNHNS, CDR2 SASEGT. This CDR3 region has 11 residues. DNA of the CDR3: TGTGCCAGCGACAGAAACTATGGCTACACCTTC. Protein sequence: CASDRNYGYTF.

The CDR3 region has the DNA TGTGCCAGCAGTGTACCGGGACAGATCCTTTCTCGCGTAAGCACAGATACGCAGTATTTT. Its protein is CASSVPGQILSRVSTDTQYF. The chain has TRBV28 and TRBJ2-3; 7 bases are shared with TRBD1. CDR1 is MDHEN and CDR2 is SYDVKM in the germline V gene. After removal of 5 bases from V and 0 bases from J, the junction contained 20 bases not matched to a gene. This CDR3 region has 20 residues.

This chain joins TRBV19 and TRBJ2-1, with TRBD1 matching 9 bases. V was clipped by 6 bases and J by 4 bases; unmatched bases: 10. Germline values: CDR1 LNHDA, CDR2 SQIVND (reference sequence). This CDR3 has 16 amino acids. The CDR3 DNA follows: TGTGCCAGTAGCGAGACGGGGACAGGGCAATACAATGAGCAGTTCTTC. Translating it yields CASSETGTGQYNEQFF.

This chain connects TRBV29-1 to TRBJ2-7; unclear D gene. The ends were cut back, 4 bases at V and 6 bases at J, with 13 bases in the middle. Germline values: CDR1 SQVTM, CDR2 ANQGSEA. The CDR3 contains 12 residues. CDR3 region: CSVVVSRAEQYF. CDR3 nucleotide sequence: TGCAGCGTTGTGGTTTCCCGGGCCGAGCAGTACTTC.

The V gene is TRBV5-1, the J gene TRBJ1-1, with 7 bases fitting TRBD1. Germline loops: CDR1 SGHRS, CDR2 YFSETQ. Trimming removed 3 bases from V and 5 bases from J; junction bases left unmatched: 13. The CDR3 sequence is 16 residues long. The CDR3 sequence is CASSSGGRGFWTEAFF. CDR3 coding DNA: TGCGCCAGCAGCTCGGGAGGCAGGGGGTTTTGGACTGAAGCTTTCTTT. The full variable domain, in which reference TRBV5-1 and TRBJ1-1 provide the parts outside the CDR3, is KAGVTQTPRYLIKTRGQQVTLSCSPISGHRSVSWYQQTPGQGLQFLFEYFSETQRNKGNFPGRFSGRQFSNSRSEMNVSTLELGDSALYLCASSSGGRGFWTEAFFGQGTRLTVV.

This clonotype was seen a handful of times. The chain couples TRBV7-2 to TRBJ2-1; a possible D gene is TRBD2 (5 bases). V shed 1 base and J shed 6 bases, with 13 bases lying between them. Per germline, CDR1 SGHTA and CDR2 FQGNSA. The CDR3 totals 15 residues. The CDR3 sequence is CASSLEPLVGNEQFF. CDR3 DNA sequence: TGTGCCAGCAGCTTAGAGCCACTAGTGGGCAATGAGCAGTTCTTC.

This chain uses TRBV2 with TRBJ1-1, with 8 nucleotides matching TRBD1. Germline V gene lookup returns CDR1 SNHLY and CDR2 FYNNEI. The CDR3 is 14 residues long. The ends lost 10 bases at V and 5 bases at J; junction bases unmatched: 12. This CDR3 is CATGQGARGTEAFF. DNA of the CDR3: TGTGCCACCGGCCAGGGGGCGCGTGGGACTGAAGCTTTCTTT.

This clonotype occurred many times. The chain joins TRBV27 to TRBJ1-5, with D uncertain. Germline V gives CDR1 MNHEY, CDR2 SMNVEV (reference sequence). Trimming took off 5 bases at V and 6 bases at J, with 8 bases between the two ends. The CDR3 is 12 amino acids. The CDR3 DNA sequence: TGTGCCAGCAGTCTCATGGGTCAGCCCCAGCATTTT. Its protein product is CASSLMGQPQHF.

In this sample, this clonotype turned up a few times. The genes are TRBV19 and TRBJ2-2, with 10 bases fitting TRBD2. The V segment lost 4 bases and the J segment 2 bases; nucleotides outside the gene matches: 4. CDR3 length: 16 amino acids. Germline assignment: CDR1 LNHDA and CDR2 SQIVND (reference sequence). The CDR3 region is CASSRRTSGNTGELFF. DNA of the CDR3: TGTGCCAGTAGTAGGCGGACTAGCGGAAACACCGGGGAGCTGTTTTTT.

This clonotype was counted ten times or more. The V and J genes are TRBV4-2 and TRBJ1-2, with 11 bases fitting TRBD1. From germline, CDR1 is LGHNA and CDR2 YNFKEQ. The trim removed 0 bases at V and 7 bases at J, leaving 4 bases unmatched. CDR3 size: 15 residues. The DNA of the CDR3 is TGTGCCAGCAGCCAAGAACGGACAGGGGGCGGTGGCTACACCTTC. Protein: CASSQERTGGGGYTF.

The chain combines TRBV4-1 with TRBJ1-4, with unresolved D. Germline V gives CDR1 MGHRA, CDR2 YSYEKL. There are 12 residues in the CDR3. V was clipped by 8 bases and J by 8 bases, with 12 bases between them. CDR3 sequence: CASRAWYEKLFF. The CDR3 DNA sequence: TGCGCCAGCCGGGCTTGGTACGAAAAACTGTTTTTT.

V is TRBV7-3 and J is TRBJ2-1; D may correspond to TRBD1 or TRBD2 (6 bases each). The germline V and J ends were trimmed by 4 bases and 5 bases, with 21 bases remaining between them. Per germline, CDR1 SGHTA and CDR2 FQGTGA. There are 17 residues in the CDR3. The CDR3 is CASSSRGLRGLDNEQFF. The CDR3, as DNA: TGTGCCAGCAGCTCCCGAGGGCTCCGGGGGCTGGACAATGAGCAGTTCTTC.

The rearrangement uses TRBV5-1 and TRBJ1-2; weak D call: TRBD1 (5 bases). This CDR3 contains 16 residues. Per germline, CDR1 SGHRS and CDR2 YFSETQ. V was clipped by 1 base and J by 6 bases, with 19 bases between them. The CDR3 loop is CASSLTQGGGQNGYTF. The CDR3 bases are TGCGCCAGCAGCTTGACCCAGGGTGGGGGTCAAAATGGCTACACCTTC.